The 29 T cell receptor beta chains below were found in one sample sequenced in a study of control samples from healthy donors and cancer patients. Generated by immunoSEQ multiplex PCR, the TCRdb table keeps only in-frame clones and is missing some. This table has some 140,000 clones, roughly 92% appearing once. Material for sequencing was blood. These receptors came from a young man in good health.

The gene calls are TRBV7-2 and TRBJ2-7; 11 nucleotides agree with TRBD2. The germline CDR1 and CDR2 sequences are SGHTA and FQGNSA. With 1 base clipped from V and 4 bases from J, the junction kept 6 bases outside the gene matches. The CDR3 runs 16 residues. Here the CDR3 DNA reads TGTGCCAGCAGCTTAGAGGAGGGACTAGCGGTTTACGAGCAGTACTTC. Protein product: CASSLEEGLAVYEQYF.

This chain uses TRBV5-6 with TRBJ2-2; D possibly corresponds to TRBD1 (5 bases). The germline CDR1 and CDR2 sequences are SGHDT and YYEEEE. CDR3 length equals 17 residues. Trimming stripped 4 bases from V and 1 base from J, with 17 bases between. This chain's CDR3 is CASSPHLGLENTGELFF. The CDR3 region has the DNA TGTGCCAGCAGCCCGCATTTGGGGCTAGAGAACACCGGGGAGCTGTTTTTT.

The rearrangement links TRBV11-3 to TRBJ1-1; no reliable D call. There are 12 residues in the CDR3. The V and J ends lost 2 bases and 1 base respectively, with 2 bases between them. Per germline, CDR1 SGHNT and CDR2 YENEEA. The CDR3 loop reads CASSLRNTEAFF. CDR3 DNA: TGTGCCAGCAGCTTAAGGAACACTGAAGCTTTCTTT.

The chain couples TRBV6-4 to TRBJ2-1; D call uncertain. The CDR3 contains 15 residues. The germline V gene has CDR1 MRHNA and CDR2 SNTAGT. V gave up 5 bases and J gave up 1 base, with 12 bases separating them. The CDR3 is CASSKDTTSYNEQFF. The CDR3 coding sequence is TGTGCCAGCAGTAAAGACACAACATCCTACAATGAGCAGTTCTTC.

A few counts support this clone. Additional DNA sequences in this sample encode the identical CDR3. This chain connects TRBV7-2 to TRBJ1-5; possibly TRBD1 for D (5 bases). The CDR3 length is 13 residues. V dropped 3 bases and J dropped 7 bases, with 10 bases sitting between them. Per germline, CDR1 SGHTA and CDR2 FQGNSA. The CDR3 sequence: CASSLRGEQPQHF. The CDR3 DNA reads as TGTGCCAGCAGCTTGAGGGGAGAACAGCCCCAGCATTTT.

The chain joins TRBV30 to TRBJ1-1; D unclear. Trimming pared 4 bases from V and 3 bases from J, leaving 15 bases between. The CDR3 has 14 amino acids. The V gene's germline CDR1 is GTSNPN and CDR2 SVGIG (reference sequence). CDR3 nucleotide sequence: TGTGCCTGGACCCGCCCCGACGCCTACACTGAAGCTTTCTTT. Translated: CAWTRPDAYTEAFF.

This clone was picked up a small number of times. The junction does not match germline at one end; this may be a read error. V gene TRBV28 combines with J gene TRBJ1-1; TRBD1 is a possible D gene (5 bases). This CDR3 is 10 amino acids long. Looked up from germline, CDR1 is MDHEN and CDR2 is SYDVKM. In DNA, the CDR3 is TGTGCCAGCGGCTCTCCCCTAGGGGACTTT. Protein: CASGSPLGDF. Together with reference TRBV28 and TRBJ1-1, the CDR3 gives the full variable domain: DVKVTQSSRYLVKRTGEKVFLECVQDMDHENMFWYRQDPGLGLRLIYFSYDVKMKEKGDIPEGYSVSREKKERFSLILESASTNQTSMYLCASGSPLGDFGQGTRLTVV.

This chain connects TRBV6-5 to TRBJ2-2, with 8 bases fitting TRBD1. Trimming cost V 2 bases and J 4 bases; bases outside gene matches: 6. From germline, CDR1 is MNHEY and CDR2 SVGAGI. CDR3 length equals 16 residues. The CDR3 spells CASSYAAGGGTGELFF. DNA of the CDR3: TGTGCCAGCAGTTACGCAGCAGGGGGCGGCACCGGGGAGCTGTTTTTT.

CDR3 amino acids: CASSTFGGYNEQFF. In DNA, the CDR3 is TGTGCCAGCAGCACCTTTGGGGGCTACAATGAGCAGTTCTTC. The chain employs TRBV11-3 and TRBJ2-1, with D perhaps TRBD1 or TRBD2 (5 bases each). With 5 bases removed from V and 3 bases from J, the gap between germline ends came to 11 bases. CDR3 length: 14 amino acids. Germline CDR1 reads SGHNT; CDR2 reads YENEEA.

J is TRBJ1-3 and V is TRBV9; tentatively, D is TRBD1 (6 bases). V dropped 0 bases and J dropped 3 bases, with 13 bases sitting between them. This CDR3 comprises 16 residues. The germline V gene has CDR1 SGDLS and CDR2 YYNGEE. CDR3 coding DNA: TGTGCCAGCAGCGTAGACCCGGGGGCAAATGGAAACACCATATATTTT. It specifies CASSVDPGANGNTIYF.

The chain is built from TRBV28 and TRBJ1-2; D uncertain. Trimming took 5 bases from V and 2 from J, leaving 18 bases between them. The CDR3 runs 16 residues. The germline V gene encodes CDR1 MDHEN and CDR2 SYDVKM. This chain's CDR3 is CASSGSRAALNYGYTF. In DNA, the CDR3 is TGTGCCAGCAGTGGGTCCAGAGCGGCGTTGAACTATGGCTACACCTTC.

The rearrangement links TRBV6-5 to TRBJ1-5, with D uncertain. Trimming removed 8 bases from V and 1 base from J, with 9 bases in between. CDR1 is MNHEY, CDR2 SVGAGI, per germline. The CDR3 has 13 residues. The CDR3: CASPKDSNQPQHF. The CDR3 DNA reads TGTGCCAGCCCGAAAGACAGCAATCAGCCCCAGCATTTT.

The chain is built from TRBV18 and TRBJ1-1; perhaps TRBD1 as D (6 bases). V gave up 4 bases and J gave up 0 bases, with 15 bases separating them. The CDR3 spans 16 residues. Germline lookup yields CDR1 KGHSH and CDR2 LQKENI. The CDR3 spells CASSQQRGGLNTEAFF. CDR3 DNA sequence: TGTGCCAGCTCACAACAAAGGGGGGGATTGAACACTGAAGCTTTCTTT.

CDR3 protein: CAWSIPGISTEAFF. CDR3 DNA sequence: TGTGCCTGGAGTATCCCAGGGATCTCCACTGAAGCTTTCTTT. The chain employs TRBV30 and TRBJ1-1; a weak D match, TRBD1 (5 bases). CDR3 length equals 14 residues. The V end was cut by 2 bases, the J end by 4 bases, with 14 bases between. Germline V gene sequence: CDR1 GTSNPN, CDR2 SVGIG (reference sequence).

The V call is TRBV9, the J call TRBJ2-3; TRBD2 agrees at 9 bases. The J segment lost 2 bases and the V segment lost 3 bases, leaving 10 bases of the junction unmatched. The CDR3 is 17 amino acids. Germline V gene lookup returns CDR1 SGDLS and CDR2 YYNGEE. CDR3 DNA: TGTGCCAGCAGCGCCGCGCTTCTAGCGGGAAACACAGATACGCAGTATTTT. Encoded protein: CASSAALLAGNTDTQYF.

The V and J genes are TRBV5-4 and TRBJ1-3; D unclear. The CDR3 covers 13 residues. The V gene's germline CDR1 is SGHNT and CDR2 YYREEE (reference sequence). The V and J ends lost 1 base and 8 bases respectively, with 10 bases between them. The CDR3 region has the DNA TGTGCCAGCAGCTTGTCCTCCAGTCACACCATATATTTT. Translating it yields CASSLSSSHTIYF. The full variable domain, its missing parts supplied by reference TRBV5-4 and TRBJ1-3, is ETGVTQSPTHLIKTRGQQVTLRCSSQSGHNTVSWYQQALGQGPQFIFQYYREEENGRGNFPPRFSGLQFPNYSSELNVNALELDDSALYLCASSLSSSHTIYFGEGSWLTVV.

The rearrangement links TRBV30 to TRBJ2-3; 7 positions agree with TRBD1. This CDR3 region has 14 residues. Germline trimming cut 2 bases from V and 5 bases from J; bases unmatched to any gene: 7. Germline values: CDR1 GTSNPN, CDR2 SVGIG (reference sequence). CDR3 residues: CAWSNRGKGDTQYF. The CDR3 DNA follows: TGTGCCTGGAGTAACAGGGGAAAAGGAGATACGCAGTATTTT.

The V gene is TRBV27, the J gene TRBJ2-3, with 7 bases lining up with TRBD2. Germline V gene data show CDR1 as MNHEY and CDR2 as SMNVEV (reference sequence). This CDR3 has 17 residues. J lost 0 bases, V lost 5 bases, and 11 bases had no gene match. CDR3 DNA sequence: TGTGCCAGCAGTCCATTAATGTCTAGCGGAAGCACAGATACGCAGTATTTT. Amino acids: CASSPLMSSGSTDTQYF.

The CDR3 is CASRRTGGLDGYTF. The DNA for the CDR3 is TGTGCCAGCAGACGGACAGGGGGCTTAGATGGCTACACCTTC. V is TRBV27 and J is TRBJ1-2; the match to TRBD1 covers 11 bases. The trim removed 6 bases at V and 6 bases at J, leaving 6 bases unmatched. The CDR3 is 14 residues long. From germline, CDR1 is MNHEY and CDR2 SMNVEV (reference sequence).

V gene TRBV10-3 combines with J gene TRBJ2-3; 7 bases align to TRBD1. Germline CDR1 and CDR2: ENHRY and SYGVKD. V lost 8 bases to trimming and J lost 3 bases; unmatched junction nucleotides: 8. The CDR3 runs to 14 residues. This CDR3 reads CAIEQGVGTDTQYF. CDR3 nucleotide sequence: TGTGCCATCGAGCAGGGGGTCGGGACAGATACGCAGTATTTT.

This chain joins TRBV4-1 and TRBJ2-2, with a weak D call TRBD2 (6 bases). The CDR3 length is 17 residues. CDR1 and CDR2 (germline): MGHRA, YSYEKL. Trimming cost V 4 bases and J 0 bases, with 15 bases left between them. CDR3 sequence (DNA): TGCGCCAGCAGCCCGATTACGGGACTCTCGAACACCGGGGAGCTGTTTTTT. Translated: CASSPITGLSNTGELFF.

The chain is built from TRBV20-1 and TRBJ1-1; D call uncertain. Germline V gives CDR1 DFQATT, CDR2 SNEGSKA (reference sequence). The CDR3 totals 9 residues. Trimming removed 5 bases at V and 12 bases at J, with 10 bases between. CDR3 loop: CSAPLMTFF. The CDR3 region has the DNA TGCAGTGCTCCCTTGATGACTTTCTTT.

The chain links TRBV28 to TRBJ1-2; 11 bases are shared with TRBD1. Germline CDR1 and CDR2: MDHEN and SYDVKM. The CDR3 has 15 amino acids. Unmatched junction bases numbered 3, after V lost 4 bases and J lost 2 bases. The CDR3 here is CASSYGDRGNYGYTF. The CDR3 region has the DNA TGTGCCAGCAGTTACGGGGACAGGGGGAACTATGGCTACACCTTC.

The chain joins TRBV6-5 to TRBJ1-1, with a possible D match to TRBD1 (6 bases). The V end was cut by 0 bases, the J end by 2 bases, with 10 bases between. Per germline, CDR1 MNHEY and CDR2 SVGAGI. This CDR3 region has 15 residues. The CDR3 here is CASSYSTGRNTEAFF. The CDR3 DNA follows: TGTGCCAGCAGTTACTCGACAGGTAGAAACACTGAAGCTTTCTTT.

The rearrangement links TRBV5-1 to TRBJ1-1; 8 nucleotides match TRBD1. The CDR3 runs 14 residues. Trimming removed 4 bases from V and 1 base from J; junction bases left unmatched: 3. Germline values: CDR1 SGHRS, CDR2 YFSETQ. The CDR3 nucleotides read TGCGCCAGCAGCGGGACAGGCGCGAACACTGAAGCTTTCTTT. This codes for CASSGTGANTEAFF.

This chain links TRBV28 with TRBJ1-2, with D unclear. There are 12 residues in the CDR3. CDR1 is MDHEN and CDR2 is SYDVKM in the germline V gene. V was shortened by 4 bases and J by 7 bases, with 10 bases between the two germline ends. The CDR3: CASSSPASGYTF. For the CDR3, the DNA is TGTGCCAGCAGTTCCCCCGCCAGTGGCTACACCTTC.

The rearrangement uses TRBV2 and TRBJ1-2; D remains ambiguous. CDR1 is SNHLY, CDR2 FYNNEI, per germline. The CDR3 loop spans 13 amino acids. The V and J ends lost 6 bases and 0 bases respectively, with 8 bases between them. The CDR3 DNA follows: TGTGCCAGCAGCCCAGGACCTAACTATGGCTACACCTTC. This codes for CASSPGPNYGYTF.

In its sample, this clone was seen once. The chain combines TRBV5-6 with TRBJ1-1; D is uncertain. The CDR3 is 15 residues long. Germline V CDR1 and CDR2: SGHDT, YYEEEE. V gave up 4 bases and J gave up 0 bases, with 13 bases separating them. CDR3 amino acids: CASSPDKDMNTEAFF. The CDR3 nucleotides read TGTGCCAGCAGCCCGGATAAGGATATGAACACTGAAGCTTTCTTT.

This chain uses TRBV7-2 with TRBJ2-7; 10 bases agree with TRBD2. The ends lost 0 bases at V and 5 bases at J; junction bases unmatched: 4. The CDR3 has 15 residues. CDR1 is SGHTA, CDR2 FQGNSA, per germline. The CDR3 DNA reads as TGTGCCAGCAGCTTAGCAAGTAGCGGGAGGAACGAGCAGTACTTC. This codes for CASSLASSGRNEQYF.